This T cell receptor beta chain was documented in a study of T cell responses to AZD1222 COVID-19 vaccine. Trimming at V came to 6 bases and at J to 3 bases, leaving 8 bases not matched to a gene. The CDR3 covers 14 residues. Germline V gene data show CDR1 as PRHDT and CDR2 as FYEKMQ (reference sequence). The count of this clone is one. Its antigen is unknown. Clones were sequenced by immunoSEQ multiplex PCR, and TCRdb holds only the in-frame ones, with some missing. In the table there are some 99,000 clones, approximately 88% of which are singletons. Study-wide results and caveats: Reportedly, nearly half the spike-specific TCRs target unmutated variant regions. Just five or six AZD1222 recipients were seropositive at baseline.

V is TRBV13 and J is TRBJ2-7; 7 positions match TRBD1. The origin of this receptor is an adult in good health. The specimen comprised peripheral blood, sampled on day 0 of MenACWY control vaccination. The CDR3, as DNA: TGTGCCAGCAGTTTACCAAACAGGGGCTACGAGCAGTACTTC. Residues: CASSLPNRGYEQYF.